Listed below are T cell receptor beta chains from one sample, sequenced in a study of blood T cell repertoires in COVID-19. Some clones are missing from TCRdb's copy, which holds only in-frame ones; the method was immunoSEQ multiplex PCR. The sample lists about 130,000 clones; around 86% were seen once. The sequencing sample was made of peripheral blood. These TCRs come from a man aged 60 to 75 with acute or convalescent COVID-19. The CDR3 runs from the conserved cysteine through the conserved F or W. The order of the fields is D gene, J gene, V gene, CDR3 length, clone size, CDR3 DNA, CDR3 protein. D genes are given only for firm matches. Not all rows give a size; the values are once, few, many and, for expanded clones, a class.

d_call: -
j_call: TRBJ2-7
v_call: TRBV3-1/TRBV3-2
cdr3_length: 12
clone_size: -
cdr3_nt: TGTGCCAGCAGCCAAGGTCCGTACGAGCAGTACTTC
cdr3_aa: CASSQGPYEQYF

d_call: -
j_call: TRBJ1-2
v_call: TRBV29-1
cdr3_length: 13
clone_size: -
cdr3_nt: TGCAGCGTGAACATGGAGGGATCGTATGGCTACACCTTC
cdr3_aa: CSVNMEGSYGYTF

d_call: -
j_call: TRBJ2-5
v_call: TRBV19
cdr3_length: 13
clone_size: -
cdr3_nt: TGTGCCAGTAGCGCGGGACGGGGAGAGACCCAGTACTTC
cdr3_aa: CASSAGRGETQYF

d_call: -
j_call: TRBJ1-6
v_call: TRBV28
cdr3_length: 14
clone_size: -
cdr3_nt: TGTGCCAGCAGCGTAGAGAGATATAATTCACCCCTCCACTTT
cdr3_aa: CASSVERYNSPLHF

d_call: -
j_call: TRBJ1-3
v_call: TRBV10-3
cdr3_length: 15
clone_size: -
cdr3_nt: TGTGCCATCAGTGAGACTTTGGCGGGGGTGAGCACCATATATTTT
cdr3_aa: CAISETLAGVSTIYF

d_call: -
j_call: TRBJ1-2
v_call: TRBV30
cdr3_length: 14
clone_size: -
cdr3_nt: TGTGCCTGGAGTGTAATAGGGCAGGGTGCTGGCTACACCTTC
cdr3_aa: CAWSVIGQGAGYTF

d_call: -
j_call: TRBJ2-2
v_call: TRBV9
cdr3_length: 13
clone_size: -
cdr3_nt: TGTGCCAGCAGCGAGGGGTATAGCCGGGAGCTGTTTTTT
cdr3_aa: CASSEGYSRELFF

d_call: -
j_call: TRBJ2-7
v_call: TRBV7-2
cdr3_length: 18
clone_size: -
cdr3_nt: TGTGCCAGCAGCTTAATCTCGGTTGGGGCGGGGACGCCCCACGAGCAGTACTTC
cdr3_aa: CASSLISVGAGTPHEQYF

d_call: TRBD1
j_call: TRBJ1-4
v_call: TRBV7-9
cdr3_length: 15
clone_size: many
cdr3_nt: TGTGCCAGCAGCCCCAACAGGGGCGGCGATGAAAAACTGTTTTTT
cdr3_aa: CASSPNRGGDEKLFF

d_call: TRBD2
j_call: TRBJ2-4
v_call: TRBV7-6
cdr3_length: 18
clone_size: -
cdr3_nt: TGTGCCAGCAGCGCGGTGACTAGCGGGGCCTTGGGGGGAAACATTCAGTACTTC
cdr3_aa: CASSAVTSGALGGNIQYF

d_call: -
j_call: TRBJ2-2
v_call: TRBV25-1
cdr3_length: 13
clone_size: -
cdr3_nt: TGTGCCAGCAGTGGGGCGGGTCACGGGGAGCTGTTTTTT
cdr3_aa: CASSGAGHGELFF

d_call: -
j_call: TRBJ1-1
v_call: TRBV28
cdr3_length: 15
clone_size: -
cdr3_nt: TGTGCCAGCAGTCCCCGAGGTGGCGGGAACACTGAAGCTTTCTTT
cdr3_aa: CASSPRGGGNTEAFF

d_call: TRBD2
j_call: TRBJ2-1
v_call: TRBV5-5
cdr3_length: 13
clone_size: -
cdr3_nt: TGTGCCAGCAGCTTGGGCACTAGCGAAGAGCAGTTCTTC
cdr3_aa: CASSLGTSEEQFF

d_call: TRBD2
j_call: TRBJ2-5
v_call: TRBV24-1
cdr3_length: 16
clone_size: few
cdr3_nt: TGTGCCACCAGTACTAGCGGGAGGGCCCTCGGAGAGACCCAGTACTTC
cdr3_aa: CATSTSGRALGETQYF

d_call: TRBD1
j_call: TRBJ2-2
v_call: TRBV6-1
cdr3_length: 19
clone_size: -
cdr3_nt: TGTGCCAGCAGTGTGACGATCCTTTCCGGGACAGGATACACCGGGGAGCTGTTTTTT
cdr3_aa: CASSVTILSGTGYTGELFF

d_call: -
j_call: TRBJ1-6
v_call: TRBV2
cdr3_length: 14
clone_size: -
cdr3_nt: TGTGCCAGCAGTGTATCCAGGGATAATTCACCCCTCCACTTT
cdr3_aa: CASSVSRDNSPLHF

d_call: -
j_call: TRBJ2-3
v_call: TRBV1
cdr3_length: 17
clone_size: few
cdr3_nt: TGCACCAGCAGCCAAGATCCCACGGGAGTGGACGCAGATACGCAGTATTTT
cdr3_aa: CTSSQDPTGVDADTQYF

d_call: TRBD2
j_call: TRBJ2-1
v_call: TRBV2
cdr3_length: 16
clone_size: -
cdr3_nt: TGTGCCAGCAGTGAGCCGGGACTACCCTCCTACAATGAGCAGTTCTTC
cdr3_aa: CASSEPGLPSYNEQFF